The rows below give T cell receptor beta chains drawn from one sample of a study of identifying expanded T cells in peripheral blood. Sequencing was performed with immunoSEQ multiplex PCR; in TCRdb, only in-frame clones are kept and a portion is missing. The table shows about 110,000 clones, with 88% occurring only once. The material sequenced was blood. The origin of the receptors is a person between 18 and 69 years old in good health. Both conserved end residues are part of each CDR3. D genes are given only for firm matches. Expanded clones get a size class; other rows say once, few or many, or leave the size out.

v_call,d_call,j_call,clone_size,cdr3_length,cdr3_aa,cdr3_nt
TRBV28,TRBD1,TRBJ1-6,NA,14,CASRPWTGNSPLHF,TGTGCCAGCAGGCCATGGACAGGGAATTCACCCCTCCACTTT
TRBV11-2,NA,TRBJ2-1,NA,16,CASSQKVGGSYNEQFF,TGTGCCAGCAGCCAGAAAGTCGGGGGTTCCTACAATGAGCAGTTCTTC
TRBV7-3,TRBD1,TRBJ2-3,NA,15,CASSFRDRVLDTQYF,TGTGCCAGCAGCTTTCGGGACAGGGTACTAGATACGCAGTATTTT
TRBV6-5,TRBD1,TRBJ2-5,NA,13,CASSLDRAGTQYF,TGTGCCAGCAGTTTAGACAGGGCCGGGACCCAGTACTTC
TRBV6-6,TRBD2,TRBJ2-1,once,14,CASSDWTSEGEQFF,TGTGCCAGCAGTGATTGGACTAGCGAAGGGGAGCAGTTCTTC
TRBV5-1,NA,TRBJ1-4,NA,14,CASSPQGSFEKLFF,TGCGCCAGCAGCCCTCAGGGGAGTTTCGAAAAACTGTTTTTT
TRBV11-2,TRBD1,TRBJ1-1,NA,13,CASSQGTGFEAFF,TGTGCCAGCAGCCAGGGGACAGGGTTTGAAGCTTTCTTT
TRBV7-2,TRBD2,TRBJ2-2,once,18,CASSPLTSGGARTGELFF,TGTGCCAGCAGCCCCTTGACTAGCGGGGGGGCGAGGACCGGGGAGCTGTTTTTT
TRBV19,TRBD1,TRBJ1-5,few,18,CASSIQGTGLYSNQPQHF,TGTGCCAGTAGTATCCAAGGGACAGGGCTCTATAGCAATCAGCCCCAGCATTTT
TRBV27,TRBD1,TRBJ1-2,NA,14,CASSFQGAVGGYTF,TGTGCCAGCAGTTTCCAGGGGGCGGTAGGTGGCTACACCTTC
TRBV6-5,TRBD1,TRBJ1-1,NA,15,CASKTGTGGLTEAFF,TGTGCCAGCAAGACCGGGACAGGGGGCCTCACTGAAGCTTTCTTT
TRBV11-3,NA,TRBJ2-1,NA,16,CASSISGTSSYNEQFF,TGTGCCAGCAGCATTAGCGGCACAAGCTCCTACAATGAGCAGTTCTTC
TRBV4-2,NA,TRBJ1-4,NA,16,CASSQDSDRGTEKLFF,TGTGCCAGCAGCCAAGATTCTGATAGGGGGACTGAAAAACTGTTTTTT
TRBV7-2,TRBD2,TRBJ2-3,NA,16,CASSLTSGGLGNTQYF,TGTGCCAGCAGCTTGACTAGCGGGGGGCTGGGGAATACGCAGTATTTT
TRBV29-1,NA,TRBJ1-2,once,12,CSVFQASYGYTF,TGCAGCGTTTTTCAGGCTAGCTATGGCTACACCTTC
TRBV2,NA,TRBJ2-4,NA,12,CASSEGRNIQYF,TGTGCCAGCAGTGAAGGACGAAACATTCAGTACTTC
TRBV7-9,TRBD1,TRBJ1-5,NA,15,CASSPRTGSVQSQHF,TGCGCCAGCAGCCCCAGGACAGGGAGCGTTCAGTCCCAGCATTTT
TRBV18,NA,TRBJ1-2,NA,9,CASSLDGNF,TGTGCCAGCTCACTGGACGGAAACTTC
TRBV30,TRBD2,TRBJ2-4,NA,16,CAWSVSLAGGPNIQYF,TGTGCCTGGAGTGTAAGCCTAGCGGGGGGGCCAAACATTCAGTACTTC
TRBV9,TRBD2,TRBJ2-4,once,18,CASSAGTSGGLAKNIQYF,TGTGCCAGCAGCGCTGGGACTAGCGGGGGATTAGCCAAAAACATTCAGTACTTC
TRBV5-1,TRBD1,TRBJ2-7,NA,15,CASSLETGASYEQYF,TGCGCCAGCAGCTTGGAAACAGGGGCCAGCTACGAGCAGTACTTC
TRBV27,TRBD1,TRBJ1-4,NA,15,CASSSDRGGNEKLFF,TGTGCCAGCAGTTCCGACAGGGGGGGGAATGAAAAACTGTTTTTT
TRBV7-8,NA,TRBJ1-2,NA,13,CASSLAGFDGYTF,TGTGCCAGCAGCTTAGCTGGGTTCGACGGCTACACCTTC
TRBV25-1,TRBD2,TRBJ2-1,NA,14,CASSPGGKGYEQFF,TGTGCCAGCTCCCCGGGGGGGAAGGGATATGAGCAGTTCTTC
TRBV6-6,NA,TRBJ1-4,NA,15,CASSYSSRGNEKLFF,TGTGCCAGCAGTTACTCGAGCAGGGGCAATGAAAAACTGTTTTTT
TRBV11-3,NA,TRBJ2-3,few,14,CASSLSPSTDTQYF,TGTGCCAGCAGCTTAAGCCCTAGCACAGATACGCAGTATTTT
TRBV27,NA,TRBJ2-7,NA,14,CASSPHSSIHEQYF,TGTGCCAGCAGTCCCCACTCAAGTATCCACGAGCAGTACTTC
TRBV7-6,TRBD1,TRBJ1-1,NA,16,CASSFRQGRTNTEAFF,TGTGCCAGCAGCTTTCGACAGGGACGAACTAACACTGAAGCTTTCTTT
TRBV18,TRBD2,TRBJ2-2,NA,17,CASSPRSSGGDTGELFF,TGTGCCAGCTCACCACGGAGTAGCGGGGGGGACACCGGGGAGCTGTTTTTT
TRBV28,NA,TRBJ2-7,NA,13,CASRYPLGAEQYF,TGTGCCAGCAGATATCCACTCGGGGCCGAGCAGTACTTC
TRBV27,TRBD1,TRBJ2-7,NA,13,CASHGQGAYEQYF,TGTGCCAGCCATGGACAGGGGGCGTACGAGCAGTACTTC
TRBV5-1,NA,TRBJ2-4,NA,15,CASSSVGVAKNIQYF,TGCGCCAGCAGCTCCGTGGGGGTAGCCAAAAACATTCAGTACTTC
TRBV7-9,NA,TRBJ1-5,once,12,CASSPTNQPQHF,TGTGCCAGCAGCCCCACCAATCAGCCCCAGCATTTT
TRBV4-3,NA,TRBJ1-1,NA,13,CASSRTLNTEAFF,TGCGCCAGCAGTCGCACTCTGAACACTGAAGCTTTCTTT
TRBV11-2,TRBD1,TRBJ1-6,NA,15,CASSTNRGLDSPLHF,TGTGCCAGCAGCACCAACAGGGGGCTGGATTCACCCCTCCACTTT
TRBV5-6,NA,TRBJ2-7,NA,16,CASRMSVPGVVYEQYF,TGTGCCAGCAGAATGTCCGTCCCAGGGGTTGTCTACGAGCAGTACTTC
TRBV4-3,NA,TRBJ1-5,NA,14,CASSQEAGIQPQHF,TGCGCCAGCAGCCAAGAGGCGGGGATTCAGCCCCAGCATTTT
TRBV4-1,TRBD1,TRBJ1-3,NA,15,CASSHGQGIRNTIYF,TGCGCCAGCAGCCACGGACAGGGAATAAGAAACACCATATATTTT
TRBV29-1,TRBD1,TRBJ2-7,NA,12,CSVDGQGYEQYF,TGCAGCGTTGACGGACAGGGCTACGAGCAGTACTTC
TRBV5-1,NA,TRBJ1-1,NA,15,CASSVTQIGGTEAFF,TGCGCCAGCAGCGTTACTCAAATCGGGGGGACTGAAGCTTTCTTT
TRBV7-3,NA,TRBJ2-3,NA,17,CASSLTPPGTRTDTQYF,TGTGCCAGCAGCTTAACCCCACCCGGGACCCGCACAGATACGCAGTATTTT
TRBV29-1,NA,TRBJ2-3,NA,13,CSVEDAQTDTQYF,TGCAGCGTTGAAGATGCACAGACAGATACGCAGTATTTT
TRBV28,TRBD1,TRBJ1-2,NA,13,CASTDRFNYGYTF,TGTGCCAGCACGGACAGGTTTAACTATGGCTACACCTTC
TRBV5-5,NA,TRBJ2-7,NA,15,CASSLAGTDNTREYF,TGTGCCAGCAGCTTGGCGGGGACGGATAATACGAGGGAGTACTTC
TRBV10-3,TRBD2,TRBJ2-1,NA,13,CAVSGRGYNEQFF,TGTGCCGTAAGCGGGAGGGGATACAATGAGCAGTTCTTC
TRBV2,NA,TRBJ2-2,NA,15,CASIGTAANTGELFF,TGTGCCAGCATCGGGACGGCTGCGAACACCGGGGAGCTGTTTTTT
TRBV4-1,NA,TRBJ1-2,few,15,CASSQVAAANYGYTF,TGCGCCAGCAGCCAAGTGGCAGCGGCTAACTATGGCTACACCTTC
TRBV6-5,NA,TRBJ2-5,NA,14,CASSPRLVQETQYF,TGTGCCAGCAGCCCGCGCCTAGTACAAGAGACCCAGTACTTC
TRBV19,NA,TRBJ1-4,NA,12,CASTGRREKLFF,TGTGCCAGTACAGGACGTCGTGAAAAACTGTTTTTT
TRBV19,NA,TRBJ2-7,NA,13,CASRPGGAFEQYF,TGTGCCAGCCGTCCCGGGGGTGCTTTCGAGCAGTACTTC
TRBV4-3,NA,TRBJ1-5,once,14,CASSQYTGSQPQHF,TGCGCCAGCAGCCAGTATACAGGGAGCCAGCCCCAGCATTTT
TRBV9,TRBD2,TRBJ2-7,once,17,CASSSRSLAGGPYEQYF,TGTGCCAGCAGCTCACGTTCACTAGCGGGAGGTCCCTACGAGCAGTACTTC
TRBV6-6,NA,TRBJ1-2,NA,11,CASRGDYGYTF,TGTGCCAGCAGAGGGGACTATGGCTACACCTTC
TRBV11-2,NA,TRBJ2-7,once,14,CASIGDGGTYEQYF,TGTGCCAGCATAGGGGACGGCGGGACCTACGAGCAGTACTTC
TRBV19,NA,TRBJ2-1,NA,12,CASSMTRDEQFF,TGTGCCAGTAGTATGACTAGAGATGAGCAGTTCTTC
TRBV28,NA,TRBJ2-5,once,13,CASSLESRETQYF,TGTGCCAGCAGTTTGGAGTCAAGGGAGACCCAGTACTTC
TRBV19,NA,TRBJ2-4,NA,11,CASSPGHSTSF,TGTGCCAGTAGTCCGGGACATAGCACCTCCTTC